These T cell receptor beta chains were read from a single sample in a study of shared clonotypes between healthy human individuals. The protocol was immunoSEQ multiplex PCR, while the TCRdb copy is restricted to in-frame clones and leaves out a portion. There are hundreds of thousands of clones in the sample; 98% occur only once, and 0.3% to 0.35% lies in the top ten. Input material: naive CD8+ T cells sorted from blood. All receptors derive from a man aged 30 to 39 in good health. The conserved cysteine and the conserved F or W are not part of the CDR3 here.

V gene: TRBV19
J gene: TRBJ1-2
CDR3 protein: ASSGLDRSLYGYT

V gene: TRBV5-5
J gene: TRBJ2-2
CDR3 protein: ASSLASASGRLVNTGELF

V gene: TRBV10-3
J gene: TRBJ1-1
CDR3 protein: AISEPQGDTEAF

V gene: TRBV15
J gene: TRBJ1-4
CDR3 protein: ATSREGLFGEKLF

V gene: TRBV29-1
J gene: TRBJ2-1
CDR3 protein: SAHFDTNNEQF

V gene: TRBV10-3
J gene: TRBJ2-7
CDR3 protein: AISQGGKY

V gene: TRBV7-2
J gene: TRBJ1-1
CDR3 protein: ASSLGEGWEAF

V gene: TRBV11-3
J gene: TRBJ2-5
CDR3 protein: ASSDRSGIMETQY

V gene: TRBV27
J gene: TRBJ1-1
CDR3 protein: ASSYGQGMNTEAF

V gene: TRBV18
J gene: TRBJ2-3
CDR3 protein: ASSPPQGGRNGDTQY

V gene: TRBV11-2
J gene: TRBJ2-7
CDR3 protein: ASSLWTSGSLEQY

V gene: TRBV9
J gene: TRBJ2-1
CDR3 protein: ASSVAGPHHNEQF

V gene: TRBV27
J gene: TRBJ2-7
CDR3 protein: ASSFGGRQEQY

V gene: TRBV7-9
J gene: TRBJ2-1
CDR3 protein: ASSLTASGNEQF

V gene: TRBV7-9
J gene: TRBJ2-7
CDR3 protein: ASSLSELLGEQY

V gene: TRBV7-6
J gene: TRBJ2-6
CDR3 protein: ASSGGFSPGVLT

V gene: TRBV15
J gene: TRBJ1-2
CDR3 protein: ATSSRDLNEGYT

V gene: TRBV4-1
J gene: TRBJ2-3
CDR3 protein: ASSQDSTDTQY

V gene: TRBV25-1
J gene: TRBJ1-4
CDR3 protein: ASSDPIEKLF

V gene: TRBV11-2
J gene: TRBJ2-3
CDR3 protein: ASSLEVRGTDTQY

V gene: TRBV7-6
J gene: TRBJ2-7
CDR3 protein: ASSLGPGGSTYEQY

V gene: TRBV2
J gene: TRBJ2-3
CDR3 protein: ASTVLAGATDTQY

V gene: TRBV27
J gene: TRBJ2-1
CDR3 protein: ASSWTGWVDEQF

V gene: TRBV4-1
J gene: TRBJ2-1
CDR3 protein: ASSLIDRGLDEQF

V gene: TRBV29-1
J gene: TRBJ2-7
CDR3 protein: SVYGLPSYEQY

V gene: TRBV9
J gene: TRBJ1-1
CDR3 protein: ASSVAGVNTEAF

V gene: TRBV13
J gene: TRBJ2-1
CDR3 protein: ASSLGDNEQF

V gene: TRBV4-1
J gene: TRBJ2-7
CDR3 protein: ASSQRGQGADEQY

V gene: TRBV5-4
J gene: TRBJ1-5
CDR3 protein: ASSSWGYQPQH

V gene: TRBV6-4
J gene: TRBJ2-1
CDR3 protein: ASSDSRRTYNEQF

V gene: TRBV30
J gene: TRBJ1-5
CDR3 protein: AWSAGQGGQPQH

V gene: TRBV4-1
J gene: TRBJ2-1
CDR3 protein: ASSQAASTEQF

V gene: TRBV27
J gene: TRBJ2-2
CDR3 protein: ASSFRQGSGELF

V gene: TRBV5-4
J gene: TRBJ2-7
CDR3 protein: ASSTDRGSYEQY

V gene: TRBV7-6
J gene: TRBJ2-7
CDR3 protein: ASSRDRVTYEQY

V gene: TRBV29-1
J gene: TRBJ2-7
CDR3 protein: SVTGTGDYEQY

V gene: TRBV19
J gene: TRBJ1-4
CDR3 protein: ASSYLNEGANEKLF

V gene: TRBV29-1
J gene: TRBJ2-2
CDR3 protein: SVRGQGTGELF

V gene: TRBV4-1
J gene: TRBJ1-4
CDR3 protein: ASSQVQQGEEKLF

V gene: TRBV7-2
J gene: TRBJ2-5
CDR3 protein: ASSPWTSGQETQY

V gene: TRBV9
J gene: TRBJ2-3
CDR3 protein: ASSVQRSTDTQY

V gene: TRBV29-1
J gene: TRBJ2-7
CDR3 protein: SVDGGHAYEQY

V gene: TRBV25-1
J gene: TRBJ1-5
CDR3 protein: ASSGEDQPQH

V gene: TRBV4-3
J gene: TRBJ2-3
CDR3 protein: ASSQDKRTGGTDTQY

V gene: TRBV7-8
J gene: TRBJ1-2
CDR3 protein: ASSSRVVAGSYSDGYT

V gene: TRBV13
J gene: TRBJ2-1
CDR3 protein: ASSLMPGGYNEQF

V gene: TRBV7-6
J gene: TRBJ1-1
CDR3 protein: ASSLGKRLEGAF

V gene: TRBV27
J gene: TRBJ2-7
CDR3 protein: ASRLRVTREEQY

V gene: TRBV11-2
J gene: TRBJ2-1
CDR3 protein: ASSLVAGSSYNEQF

V gene: TRBV5-6
J gene: TRBJ2-7
CDR3 protein: ASSLGQSEQY

V gene: TRBV27
J gene: TRBJ1-2
CDR3 protein: ASSPPGQGYGYT